Listed below are T cell receptor beta chains from one sample, sequenced in a study of CD8 T cells in Susac syndrome. TCRdb re-called the immunoSEQ multiplex PCR reads with MiXCR, one entry per CDR3 protein. The sample shows around 160,000 distinct CDR3 sequences, approximately 93% of them seen only once. What was sequenced was CD4+ T cells from PBMCs. The receptor set was obtained from a human donor with multiple sclerosis. CDR3s include the opening cysteine and the closing phenylalanine or tryptophan. A D gene is named only where the DNA matches it firmly. Not all rows give a size; the values are once, few, many and, for expanded clones, a class.

TRBV5-1	TRBJ2-2	16	.	.	CASSPDGAVLTGELFF	TGCGCCAGCAGCCCCGATGGGGCGGTCCTCACCGGGGAGCTGTTTTTT
TRBV20-1	TRBJ2-7	12	TRBD1	.	CSVRTGDREQYF	TGCAGTGTCCGGACAGGGGATCGGGAGCAGTACTTC
TRBV2	TRBJ1-5	13	.	.	CATTGYSNQPQHF	TGTGCCACGACGGGTTATAGCAATCAGCCCCAGCATTTT
TRBV7-8	TRBJ2-5	13	TRBD2	.	CARASGRQETQYF	TGTGCCAGGGCTAGCGGGAGACAAGAGACCCAGTACTTC
TRBV6-5	TRBJ2-6	16	.	.	CASSYSEGSGANVLTF	TGTGCCAGCAGTTACTCGGAAGGCTCTGGGGCCAACGTCCTGACTTTC
TRBV28	TRBJ2-3	15	TRBD2	.	CASNPGTSVADTQYF	TGTGCCAGCAACCCCGGGACTAGCGTTGCAGATACGCAGTATTTT
TRBV6-5	TRBJ2-7	14	.	.	CASSGTGALYEQYF	TGTGCCAGCTCCGGAACAGGAGCACTCTACGAGCAGTACTTC
TRBV28	TRBJ1-5	11	.	.	CATTGGRAQHF	TGTGCCACCACTGGGGGACGGGCCCAGCATTTT
TRBV28	TRBJ1-5	16	TRBD1	.	CASSLRGQVGNQPQHF	TGTGCCAGCAGTCTCAGGGGGCAGGTTGGCAATCAGCCCCAGCATTTT
TRBV4-3	TRBJ2-2	15	TRBD2	.	CASSQVAGGGGELFF	TGCGCCAGCAGCCAAGTAGCGGGGGGCGGCGGGGAGCTGTTTTTT
TRBV20-1	TRBJ2-7	14	TRBD1	.	CSASPGTGGFEQYF	TGCAGTGCTTCCCCCGGGACAGGGGGATTCGAGCAGTACTTC
TRBV19	TRBJ2-7	14	.	.	CASSIQHRSYEQYF	TGTGCCAGTAGTATTCAGCACCGATCCTACGAGCAGTACTTC
TRBV10-3	TRBJ2-2	17	.	few	CAISGNQGIANTGELFF	TGTGCCATCAGTGGTAACCAGGGGATCGCGAACACCGGGGAGCTGTTTTTT
TRBV5-1	TRBJ1-4	16	.	.	CASSLGVAGAEEKLFF	TGCGCCAGCAGCTTGGGGGTGGCAGGGGCAGAAGAAAAACTGTTTTTT
TRBV12-3/TRBV12-4	TRBJ1-1	13	.	.	CASSLGMNTEAFF	TGTGCCAGCAGTTTAGGGATGAACACTGAAGCTTTCTTT
TRBV9	TRBJ2-1	16	.	.	CASSVVSGRTANEQFF	TGTGCCAGCAGCGTAGTTTCGGGAAGGACGGCAAATGAGCAGTTCTTC
TRBV4-1	TRBJ1-1	16	.	.	CASSQEPFYLNTEAFF	TGCGCCAGCAGCCAAGAACCCTTTTACCTGAACACTGAAGCTTTCTTT
TRBV10-3	TRBJ2-3	16	TRBD2	.	CAIRNRAGGGPDTQYF	TGTGCCATCAGGAATAGAGCGGGAGGGGGCCCAGATACGCAGTATTTT
TRBV28	TRBJ2-5	15	TRBD2	.	CASSDWASGRETQYF	TGTGCCAGCTCAGATTGGGCTAGCGGGAGGGAGACCCAGTACTTC
TRBV27	TRBJ2-7	10	.	.	CARTGYEQYF	TGTGCCAGGACAGGCTACGAGCAGTACTTC
TRBV29-1	TRBJ2-3	13	.	once	CSVRSEGTDTQYF	TGCAGCGTTCGATCTGAGGGTACGGATACGCAGTATTTT
TRBV15	TRBJ2-1	11	.	.	CATSGYNEQFF	TGTGCCACCAGCGGTTACAATGAGCAGTTCTTC
TRBV30	TRBJ2-1	13	.	.	CAWKGGSYNEQFF	TGTGCCTGGAAGGGGGGGTCCTACAATGAGCAGTTCTTC
TRBV5-1	TRBJ1-5	14	.	.	CASSFGGQGQPQHF	TGCGCCAGCAGCTTTGGGGGGCAAGGACAGCCCCAGCATTTT
TRBV9	TRBJ1-1	13	.	.	CASSVSVVTEAFF	TGTGCCAGCAGCGTGTCCGTGGTCACTGAAGCTTTCTTT
TRBV29-1	TRBJ2-1	10	.	.	CSVDTDEQFF	TGCAGCGTTGACACCGATGAGCAGTTCTTC
TRBV2	TRBJ2-7	14	.	.	CASRRGAPAYEQYF	TGTGCCAGCAGAAGGGGCGCCCCAGCCTACGAGCAGTACTTC
TRBV10-3	TRBJ2-5	15	TRBD2	.	CAIGRTSGIQETQYF	TGTGCCATCGGCCGGACTAGCGGGATCCAAGAGACCCAGTACTTC
TRBV10-3	TRBJ1-2	14	TRBD1	.	CAISERTGIEPYTF	TGTGCCATCAGTGAACGGACAGGGATCGAACCGTACACCTTC
TRBV4-1	TRBJ2-5	14	.	.	CASSQVLGRETQYF	TGCGCCAGCAGCCAAGTCCTCGGGCGGGAGACCCAGTACTTC
TRBV29-1	TRBJ2-3	16	TRBD2	.	CSVEDRAGGFTDTQYF	TGCAGCGTTGAAGATCGGGCGGGAGGGTTCACAGATACGCAGTATTTT
TRBV20-1	TRBJ2-1	19	TRBD2	.	CSARVALSGGGRLYNEQFF	TGCAGTGCTAGGGTGGCTCTTTCTGGGGGCGGGAGGCTCTACAATGAGCAGTTCTTC
TRBV7-9	TRBJ1-2	14	.	.	CASSQTTDLYGYTF	TGTGCCAGCAGCCAGACGACAGACCTCTATGGCTACACCTTC
TRBV27	TRBJ1-2	13	.	few	CASSPTGNYGYTF	TGTGCCAGCAGTCCTACAGGGAACTATGGCTACACCTTC
TRBV4-1	TRBJ1-2	16	.	.	CASSQGENLANYGYTF	TGCGCCAGCAGCCAAGGGGAAAATTTGGCTAACTATGGCTACACCTTC
TRBV12-3/TRBV12-4	TRBJ2-1	15	TRBD2	.	CASSFASGDYNEQFF	TGTGCCAGCAGTTTCGCCAGCGGGGATTACAATGAGCAGTTCTTC
TRBV5-1	TRBJ2-7	13	.	.	CASRTGQAYEQYF	TGCGCCAGCAGGACGGGGCAGGCCTACGAGCAGTACTTC
TRBV28	TRBJ1-2	15	TRBD1	.	CASRTGAQGGYGYTF	TGTGCCAGCAGGACAGGGGCCCAAGGGGGGTATGGCTACACCTTC
TRBV12-3/TRBV12-4	TRBJ2-3	15	.	.	CASRPGASAPDTQYF	TGTGCCAGCCGTCCGGGGGCTAGCGCGCCAGATACGCAGTATTTT
TRBV6-2/TRBV6-3	TRBJ2-1	17	.	.	CARWRWRMKKDYNEQFF	TGTGCCAGATGGAGATGGAGGATGAAGAAGGACTACAATGAGCAGTTCTTC
TRBV5-4	TRBJ1-3	15	TRBD1	.	CASSFETGAGNTIYF	TGTGCCAGCAGCTTCGAAACAGGGGCCGGAAACACCATATATTTT
TRBV6-5	TRBJ1-5	13	.	.	CASSSVINQPQHF	TGTGCCAGCAGTTCCGTAATTAATCAGCCCCAGCATTTT
TRBV9	TRBJ2-7	14	.	.	CASSVGGTPTQQYF	TGTGCCAGCAGCGTAGGAGGGACCCCTACGCAGCAGTACTTC
TRBV12-3/TRBV12-4	TRBJ2-4	15	.	.	CASSLFSHSENIQYF	TGTGCCAGCAGTTTATTTTCACACAGCGAGAACATTCAGTACTTC
TRBV12-3/TRBV12-4	TRBJ1-2	11	.	.	CASSSSRGYTF	TGTGCCAGCAGTTCATCGCGCGGCTACACCTTC
TRBV20-1	TRBJ1-4	14	.	.	CSASYRTANEKLFF	TGCAGTGCTAGTTATCGGACAGCTAATGAAAAACTGTTTTTT
TRBV4-1	TRBJ2-7	15	.	.	CASSQYSDTTYEQYF	TGCGCCAGCAGCCAATATTCAGACACCACCTACGAGCAGTACTTC
TRBV20-1	TRBJ1-3	14	.	.	CSASFGSQGGTIYF	TGCAGTGCTAGCTTCGGTTCACAGGGAGGCACCATATATTTT
TRBV25-1	TRBJ2-2	13	.	.	CASSITGTGELFF	TGTGCCAGCAGCATTACCGGGACCGGGGAGCTGTTTTTT
TRBV30	TRBJ2-1	13	.	.	CAWDRTGNNEQFF	TGTGCCTGGGACCGGACCGGAAACAATGAGCAGTTCTTC
TRBV5-1	TRBJ1-3	14	.	.	CASSQNEPGNTIYF	TGCGCCAGCAGCCAAAACGAACCAGGAAACACCATATATTTT
TRBV2	TRBJ2-5	14	.	.	CASMWDIGGETQYF	TGTGCCAGCATGTGGGACATAGGAGGGGAGACCCAGTACTTC
TRBV27	TRBJ2-7	16	.	.	CASSYLTGQSSYEQYF	TGTGCCAGCAGCTACCTGACAGGCCAGAGCTCCTACGAGCAGTACTTC